The sequence of this TCR beta chain was determined in a study of shared clonotypes between healthy human individuals. The data were produced by immunoSEQ multiplex PCR, yet TCRdb's version contains in-frame clones alone and is incomplete. This table holds 630,000 or so clones, more than 95% found once. As to this clone: What it binds is unknown.

Trimming took 8 bases from V and 4 from J; bases not matched to a gene: 4. The germline V gene has CDR1 SNHLY and CDR2 FYNNEI. This CDR3 is 12 amino acids long. The naive CD8 population came from CD45RO-negative cells selected for CCR7, without terminally differentiated effector memory CD45RA+ cells. Study results and caveats: Non-shared clonotypes had lower generation probabilities than clonotypes shared by all four sorted-subset donors. A limitation of the genetic and exposure-history diversity represented arose from few donors. Only blood underwent sampling, and tissue repertoires likely differ.

This clonotype originated in a man under 40 in good health. V is TRBV2 and J is TRBJ2-7, with TRBD1 matching 8 bases. Sequenced input: naive CD8+ T cells sorted from blood. For the CDR3, the DNA is TGTGCCAGCCGGGACAGGAATTACGAGCAGTACTTC. Protein product: CASRDRNYEQYF.